The 20 T cell receptor beta chains reported below all come from one sample, sequenced in a study of OX40 agonist ivuxolimab in advanced cancers. TCRdb's copy holds only in-frame clones and misses some; the assay was immunoSEQ multiplex PCR. Here the sample spans 75,000 to 100,000 clones, under 95% being singletons. The sequenced sample was CD4+ or CD8+ T cells sorted from blood, obtained in a trial of the OX40 agonist ivuxolimab. Source of these receptors: an adult with an advanced solid tumor such as melanoma, head and neck, liver or kidney cancer.

The chain employs TRBV4-1 and TRBJ2-7; D remains ambiguous. Germline V gene data show CDR1 as MGHRA and CDR2 as YSYEKL. CDR3 length: 15 amino acids. The V gene lost 5 bases and the J gene lost 0 bases, with 14 bases spanning the gap. CDR3 loop: CASSTLRTLSYEQYF. CDR3 nucleotide sequence: TGCGCCAGCAGCACCCTAAGGACCCTCTCCTACGAGCAGTACTTC.

This clone was seen only once. This rearrangement joins TRBV4-2 to TRBJ1-4; no reliable D call. This CDR3 contains 13 residues. Germline CDR1 is LGHNA and CDR2 is YNFKEQ. V was clipped by 4 bases and J by 8 bases, with 11 bases between them. The CDR3 sequence: CASSPPSVEKLFF. The DNA of the CDR3 is TGTGCCAGCAGCCCCCCTAGTGTGGAAAAACTGTTTTTT.

CDR3 DNA: TGTGCCAGTAGTACGGCGAGCGGGAGAAGGGCCGGGGAGCTGTTTTTT. Translating gives CASSTASGRRAGELFF. The chain carries TRBV19 and TRBJ2-2, with 8 bases lining up with TRBD2. Per germline, CDR1 LNHDA and CDR2 SQIVND (reference sequence). The V gene end was trimmed by 4 bases and the J gene end by 6 bases; junction bases not matched to a gene: 10. The CDR3 is 16 amino acids.

The chain joins TRBV7-3 to TRBJ1-2, with D perhaps TRBD1 (5 bases). V lost 2 bases to trimming and J lost 4 bases, with 5 bases between them. This CDR3 comprises 12 residues. Germline CDR1 and CDR2: SGHTA and FQGTGA. This CDR3 is CASSLGTYGYTF. The CDR3 coding sequence is TGTGCCAGCAGCTTAGGGACCTATGGCTACACCTTC.

V is TRBV28 and J is TRBJ2-4, with a possible D match to TRBD1 (6 bases). In germline, CDR1 is MDHEN, CDR2 SYDVKM. Trimming pared 3 bases from V and 4 bases from J, leaving 10 bases between. CDR3 length equals 14 residues. The CDR3 is CASSFSQGKNIQYF. CDR3 nucleotide sequence: TGTGCCAGCAGTTTCAGTCAGGGGAAAAACATTCAGTACTTC.

The chain joins TRBV5-5 to TRBJ2-3, with 9 bases matching TRBD2. Germline V CDR1 and CDR2: SGHKS, YYEKEE (reference sequence). V was pared by 4 bases and J by 3 bases, with 9 bases of the junction left unmatched. This CDR3 has 16 residues. The CDR3 region has the DNA TGTGCCAGCAGCCTCGGCGCTAGCGGGACGACAGATACGCAGTATTTT. As protein: CASSLGASGTTDTQYF.

The V call is TRBV10-3, the J call TRBJ2-3; 11 bases map to TRBD1. The length of the CDR3 is 15 residues. V trimming: 4 bases; J trimming: 3 bases; junction bases outside the gene matches: 3. Germline values: CDR1 ENHRY, CDR2 SYGVKD. Here the CDR3 DNA reads TGTGCCATCAGTGGTGGACAGGGGGCGACAGATACGCAGTATTTT. This sequence encodes CAISGGQGATDTQYF.

The chain combines TRBV18 with TRBJ2-7, with D perhaps matching TRBD2 (7 bases). Germline V lookup: CDR1 KGHSH, CDR2 LQKENI. There are 14 residues in the CDR3. Trimming removed 4 bases from V and 2 bases from J, with 12 bases in between. As DNA, the CDR3 is TGTGCCAGCTCACGGGAGGGGGGAGCCTACGAGCAGTACTTC. Translated, it gives CASSREGGAYEQYF. The complete variable domain, with remaining parts taken from reference TRBV18 and TRBJ2-7, reads NAGVMQNPRHLVRRRGQEARLRCSPMKGHSHVYWYRQLPEEGLKFMVYLQKENIIDESGMPKERFSAEFPKEGPSILRIQQVVRGDSAAYFCASSREGGAYEQYFGPGTRLTVT.

The genes are TRBV5-4 and TRBJ1-2; D may be TRBD1 (6 bases). Germline values: CDR1 SGHNT, CDR2 YYREEE (reference sequence). This CDR3 has 14 amino acids. Trimming cost V 4 bases and J 7 bases, with 17 bases left between them. The CDR3 region is CASSQSQGKSGYTF. The DNA for the CDR3 is TGTGCCAGCAGCCAAAGTCAGGGGAAGTCTGGCTACACCTTC. Supplemented by reference TRBV5-4 and TRBJ1-2, the full variable domain reads ETGVTQSPTHLIKTRGQQVTLRCSSQSGHNTVSWYQQALGQGPQFIFQYYREEENGRGNFPPRFSGLQFPNYSSELNVNALELDDSALYLCASSQSQGKSGYTFGSGTRLTVV.

V usage is TRBV7-9 and J usage is TRBJ2-1; 9 bases map to TRBD2. Germline CDR1 and CDR2: SEHNR and FQNEAQ (reference sequence). The V gene end was trimmed by 5 bases and the J gene end by 4 bases; junction bases not matched to a gene: 6. CDR3 size: 15 residues. This CDR3 reads CASSPTTSGYNEQFF. The CDR3 coding sequence is TGTGCCAGCAGCCCGACGACTAGCGGTTACAATGAGCAGTTCTTC.

This clone was counted between two and nine times. The rearrangement uses TRBV29-1 and TRBJ2-7, with 7 bases fitting TRBD2. Trimming took 7 bases from V and 2 from J; bases not matched to a gene: 8. This CDR3 spans 13 amino acids. The germline V gene encodes CDR1 SQVTM and CDR2 ANQGSEA. The CDR3: CSAISGLTYEQYF. The CDR3 bases are TGCAGCGCCATTAGCGGGCTTACCTACGAGCAGTACTTC.

This clone was counted between two and nine times. The genes are TRBV7-2 and TRBJ1-1; TRBD1 agrees at 9 bases. The V and J ends lost 3 bases and 5 bases, in that order; junction bases with no gene match: 4. Germline CDR1 is SGHTA and CDR2 is FQGNSA. There are 14 residues in the CDR3. For the CDR3, the DNA is TGTGCCAGCAGCTTGACAGGGGGGCGGACTGAAGCTTTCTTT. The encoded protein is CASSLTGGRTEAFF.

Comments on this clone: The same CDR3 also results from other DNA sequences found in this sample. The CDR3 spells CASSQTSGSSYEQYF. The CDR3 DNA follows: TGCGCCAGCAGCCAAACTAGCGGGAGCTCCTACGAGCAGTACTTC. This chain links TRBV4-1 with TRBJ2-7; 11 nucleotides agree with TRBD2. Germline CDR1 is MGHRA and CDR2 is YSYEKL. After removal of 2 bases from V and 0 bases from J, the junction contained 0 bases not matched to a gene. The CDR3 has 15 residues.

CDR3 sequence reads: CASSPVGISGNTIYF. CDR3 bases: TGTGCCAGCAGCCCTGTAGGGATCTCTGGAAACACCATATATTTT. This chain connects TRBV2 to TRBJ1-3; D gene ambiguous. V was shortened by 6 bases and J by 0 bases, with 12 bases between the two germline ends. CDR1 SNHLY and CDR2 FYNNEI come from the germline V gene. This CDR3 spans 15 amino acids.

V gene TRBV29-1 combines with J gene TRBJ2-7; D uncertain. Germline V gene data show CDR1 as SQVTM and CDR2 as ANQGSEA. V was trimmed by 4 bases and J by 0 bases, leaving 10 bases between them. This CDR3 contains 13 residues. The CDR3 spells CSVVWGTSYEQYF. DNA of the CDR3: TGCAGCGTTGTCTGGGGTACCTCCTACGAGCAGTACTTC.

The chain uses TRBV4-3 and TRBJ2-7; maybe TRBD1 (6 bases). Germline loops: CDR1 LGHNA, CDR2 YSLEER. The CDR3 is 17 residues long. V shed 1 base and J shed 7 bases, with 23 bases lying between them. The CDR3 coding sequence is TGCGCCAGCAGCCAAGTCTTACTATCCACCCTAGGGGGAGAGCAGTACTTC. Its translation is CASSQVLLSTLGGEQYF.

The chain links TRBV30 to TRBJ2-1; 10 positions match TRBD2. This CDR3 spans 14 amino acids. Trimming cost V 8 bases and J 3 bases; bases outside gene matches: 7. Germline V gene data show CDR1 as GTSNPN and CDR2 as SVGIG (reference sequence). The CDR3 region has the DNA TGTGCCCTAACCGGGACTAGCGACTACAATGAGCAGTTCTTC. This gives the protein CALTGTSDYNEQFF.

The genes are TRBV4-2 and TRBJ2-2; D is ambiguous. The V gene lost 2 bases and the J gene lost 7 bases, with 11 bases spanning the gap. The CDR3 covers 14 residues. Germline V gene data show CDR1 as LGHNA and CDR2 as YNFKEQ. In nucleotides, the CDR3 is TGTGCCAGCAGCCAAACCCGAAAGAGCGGGGAGCTGTTTTTT. It yields the protein CASSQTRKSGELFF.

The chain uses TRBV6-5 and TRBJ2-1; a possible D gene is TRBD2 (5 bases). This CDR3 has 15 amino acids. Deletions cut 6 bases from V and 1 base from J, with 13 bases between. Germline V gene lookup returns CDR1 MNHEY and CDR2 SVGAGI. Here the CDR3 DNA reads TGTGCCAGCAGCCCACTAGTACGATCCTACAATGAGCAGTTCTTC. It yields the protein CASSPLVRSYNEQFF.

The chain recombines TRBV27 with TRBJ2-1, with TRBD2 identical over 11 bases. CDR1 is MNHEY and CDR2 is SMNVEV in the germline V gene (reference sequence). Trimming cost V 5 bases and J 1 base; bases outside gene matches: 10. The CDR3 covers 18 residues. CDR3 region: CASSDSGRAKFSYNEQFF. As DNA, the CDR3 is TGTGCCAGCAGTGATAGCGGGAGGGCCAAGTTTTCCTACAATGAGCAGTTCTTC.